This T cell receptor (beta chain) was retrieved from a study of chemoradiotherapy in HPV16-positive cancers. TCRdb's table, derived via immunoSEQ multiplex PCR, lists solely in-frame clones and lacks some. The sample holds 15,000 to 20,000 clones, around 70% seen once. Per germline, CDR1 MNHNY and CDR2 SVGAGI (reference sequence). This CDR3 region has 14 residues. V dropped 6 bases and J dropped 1; count of bases not matched to a gene: 2. This TCR was recovered from a human donor with HPV-associated anogenital cancer. The rearrangement uses TRBV6-6 and TRBJ1-3; 8 positions agree with TRBD1. This specimen consisted of tumor tissue, obtained from a patient who underwent chemoradiotherapy. The CDR3 region has the DNA TGTGCCAGCAGGCGGACAGGGTCTGGAAACACCATATATTTT. Translation: CASRRTGSGNTIYF.